This T cell receptor (beta chain) stems from a study of T cells in Graves' hyperthyroidism and ophthalmopathy. Template material for amplifying TCR beta CDR3 regions consisted of RNA transcripts. The TCR CDR3 first-round RT-PCR relied on the HTBI primer set. One entry per CDR3 protein, called by TCRdb with MiXCR from the multiplex PCR reads. The table shows some 770,000 distinct CDR3 sequences, with 16% occurring only once. Study observations and caveats: A model of 13 V-J pairs discriminated ophthalmopathy from stable hyperthyroidism. Most expanded thyroid clonotypes above 0.001 also appeared in blood.

Germline V CDR1 and CDR2: MGHRA, YSYEKL. V gave up 3 bases and J gave up 5 bases; unmatched junction bases: 18. The CDR3 has 18 residues. Notes on this clonotype: What it recognizes is unknown.

For the diagnoses, clinical symptoms, serum thyroxine and TRAb, thyroid ultrasound and orbital computed tomography were used. V gene TRBV4-1 combines with J gene TRBJ1-2; TRBD1 matches at 7 bases. The TCR was taken from a man between 18 and 29 years old with Graves' hyperthyroidism. The material sequenced was blood. The CDR3 DNA follows: TGCGCCAGCAGCCAGGAGGGAGGTGAGGGGGCCGCCTATTATGGCTACACCTTC. Encoded protein: CASSQEGGEGAAYYGYTF.